This T cell receptor (beta chain) was documented in a study of CD8 T cells in ankylosing spondylitis. The study, taken as a whole, reports: Apparently characteristic of ankylosing spondylitis blood was a TCR beta motif (roughly eight highly homologous variants).

From the 5' RACE reads, TCRdb called clonotypes with MiXCR, one entry per CDR3 protein. The data show some 840,000 distinct CDR3 sequences, with 12% seen just once and roughly 0.51% held by the top ten. The CDR3 loop spans 16 amino acids. V gave up 4 bases and J gave up 7 bases; unmatched junction bases: 10. CDR1 and CDR2 (germline): MDHEN, SYDVKM. At least ten counts were recorded for this clonotype. Its antigen remains unidentified. Sequencing was done on a sample of blood, either unsorted or a sorted T cell fraction (not recorded which). The V gene is TRBV28, the J gene TRBJ2-1, with 10 positions matching TRBD1. This TCR came from a male donor with ankylosing spondylitis. The CDR3 loop is CASSSATGGNENEQFF. As DNA, the CDR3 is TGTGCCAGCAGTTCGGCGACAGGGGGCAATGAGAATGAGCAGTTCTTC.